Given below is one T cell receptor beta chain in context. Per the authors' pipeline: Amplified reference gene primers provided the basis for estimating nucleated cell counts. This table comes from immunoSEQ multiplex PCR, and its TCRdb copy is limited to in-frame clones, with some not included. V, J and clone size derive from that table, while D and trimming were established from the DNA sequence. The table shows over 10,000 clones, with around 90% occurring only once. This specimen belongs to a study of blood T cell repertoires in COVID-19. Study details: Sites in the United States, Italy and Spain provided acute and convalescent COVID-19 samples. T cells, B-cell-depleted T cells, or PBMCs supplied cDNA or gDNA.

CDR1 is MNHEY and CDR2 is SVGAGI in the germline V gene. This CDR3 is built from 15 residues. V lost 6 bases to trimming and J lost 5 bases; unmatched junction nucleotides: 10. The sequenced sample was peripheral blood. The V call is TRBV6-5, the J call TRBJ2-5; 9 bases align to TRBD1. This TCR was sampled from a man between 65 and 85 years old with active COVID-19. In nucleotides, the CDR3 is TGTGCCAGCAGAGACTTAGGGGACAGGGCTGAGACCCAGTACTTC. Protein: CASRDLGDRAETQYF.